The rows below give T cell receptor beta chains drawn from one sample of a study of blood T cell repertoires in COVID-19. This table comes from immunoSEQ multiplex PCR, and its TCRdb copy is limited to in-frame clones, with some not included. The table has 150,000 to 180,000 clones, over 75% seen once; the top ten hold about 0.63%. Sequenced material: peripheral blood. These receptors all stem from a man between 60 and 75 years old with COVID-19, enrolled during active disease. The CDR3 runs from the conserved cysteine through the conserved F or W. The D gene is left open where the match is weak. Not all rows give a size; the values are once, few, many and, for expanded clones, a class.

abundance: -; d_gene: -; j_gene: TRBJ1-1; v_gene: TRBV20-1; CDR3nt: TGCAGTGCTCTTAAGCGGGAGAGAGCTTTCTTT; CDR3aa: CSALKRERAFF
abundance: -; d_gene: -; j_gene: TRBJ1-2; v_gene: TRBV11-2; CDR3nt: TGTGCCAGCAGGACAGTTTATGGCTACACCTTC; CDR3aa: CASRTVYGYTF
abundance: -; d_gene: TRBD1; j_gene: TRBJ1-6; v_gene: TRBV27; CDR3nt: TGTGCCAGCAGTCCCCTCCCGACAGGGCGTAATTCACCCCTCCACTTT; CDR3aa: CASSPLPTGRNSPLHF
abundance: once; d_gene: TRBD1; j_gene: TRBJ1-2; v_gene: TRBV6-1; CDR3nt: TGTGCCAGCAGTGACCGGACAGGGGGCAGTTATGGCTACACCTTC; CDR3aa: CASSDRTGGSYGYTF
abundance: -; d_gene: TRBD2; j_gene: TRBJ2-3; v_gene: TRBV7-9; CDR3nt: TGTGCCAGCAGCTTATTAGCGGGTGGCACAGATACGCAGTATTTT; CDR3aa: CASSLLAGGTDTQYF
abundance: -; d_gene: TRBD2; j_gene: TRBJ2-1; v_gene: TRBV6-2/TRBV6-3; CDR3nt: TGTGCCAGCAGTTCGGGACTAGTGATAGTGGGATCCTACAATGAGCAGTTCTTC; CDR3aa: CASSSGLVIVGSYNEQFF
abundance: -; d_gene: TRBD1; j_gene: TRBJ1-6; v_gene: TRBV18; CDR3nt: TGTGCCAGCTCAGAACAGGGGGCTACCTATAATTCACCCCTCCACTTT; CDR3aa: CASSEQGATYNSPLHF
abundance: once; d_gene: -; j_gene: TRBJ1-1; v_gene: TRBV5-4; CDR3nt: TGTGCCAGCACCCCCGGGGAGATTTTGGGTAGGACTGAAGCTTTCTTT; CDR3aa: CASTPGEILGRTEAFF
abundance: -; d_gene: -; j_gene: TRBJ1-4; v_gene: TRBV5-1; CDR3nt: TGCGCCAGCAGCTTCGATATCCCAGGGACCAATAACAGGGTGTTTTTT; CDR3aa: CASSFDIPGTNNRVFF
abundance: -; d_gene: -; j_gene: TRBJ1-1; v_gene: TRBV7-2; CDR3nt: TGTGCCAGCAGCTTAATACTAAGCCGTCCAATCGCTGAAGCTTTCTTT; CDR3aa: CASSLILSRPIAEAFF
abundance: -; d_gene: TRBD1; j_gene: TRBJ1-2; v_gene: TRBV5-6; CDR3nt: TGTGCCAGCAGCTTACAGGGGATGGGGAGCTATGGCTACACCTTC; CDR3aa: CASSLQGMGSYGYTF
abundance: -; d_gene: TRBD1; j_gene: TRBJ2-1; v_gene: TRBV6-2/TRBV6-3; CDR3nt: TGTGCCAGCAGTCGACAGGGATACAATGAGCAGTTCTTC; CDR3aa: CASSRQGYNEQFF
abundance: -; d_gene: -; j_gene: TRBJ1-1; v_gene: TRBV4-2; CDR3nt: TGTGCCAGCAGCCAAGAACAGGGTGTTTTCACTGAAGCTTTCTTT; CDR3aa: CASSQEQGVFTEAFF
abundance: -; d_gene: TRBD1; j_gene: TRBJ2-5; v_gene: TRBV2; CDR3nt: TGTGCCAGCAGTGACGGGACAGGGGGCCTTCAAGAGACCCAGTACTTC; CDR3aa: CASSDGTGGLQETQYF
abundance: -; d_gene: TRBD1; j_gene: TRBJ1-1; v_gene: TRBV6-2/TRBV6-3; CDR3nt: TGTGCCAGCAGTTCCTACGGGACAGGGTTTTTGGTCACTGAAGCTTTCTTT; CDR3aa: CASSSYGTGFLVTEAFF
abundance: -; d_gene: -; j_gene: TRBJ2-3; v_gene: TRBV7-6; CDR3nt: TGTGCCAGCAGCCCCTCGGGGGTTCCAGATACGCAGTATTTT; CDR3aa: CASSPSGVPDTQYF
abundance: -; d_gene: TRBD1; j_gene: TRBJ1-6; v_gene: TRBV12-5; CDR3nt: TGTGCTAGTGGTTTGGGACAGGGCCGTAATTCACCCCTCCACTTT; CDR3aa: CASGLGQGRNSPLHF
abundance: -; d_gene: TRBD1; j_gene: TRBJ2-3; v_gene: TRBV5-1; CDR3nt: TGCGCCAGCAGCGCCCGAGGACAGGGAGCAGATACGCAGTATTTT; CDR3aa: CASSARGQGADTQYF
abundance: few; d_gene: -; j_gene: TRBJ2-7; v_gene: TRBV6-1; CDR3nt: TGTGCCAGCAGTTCTGGGACGAGGGGACTTAACGAGCAGTACTTC; CDR3aa: CASSSGTRGLNEQYF
abundance: -; d_gene: TRBD1; j_gene: TRBJ1-2; v_gene: TRBV5-1; CDR3nt: TGCGCCAGCAGCCCGGCCTGGGACAGGGACAGGGGTGGCTACACCTTC; CDR3aa: CASSPAWDRDRGGYTF
abundance: -; d_gene: -; j_gene: TRBJ1-2; v_gene: TRBV28; CDR3nt: TGTGCCACCTACCTGCGGGGCTACACCTTC; CDR3aa: CATYLRGYTF
abundance: -; d_gene: -; j_gene: TRBJ1-1; v_gene: TRBV6-2/TRBV6-3; CDR3nt: TGTGCCAGCAGTGGGCAGGGAGGTGAAGCTTTCTTT; CDR3aa: CASSGQGGEAFF
abundance: -; d_gene: -; j_gene: TRBJ2-5; v_gene: TRBV7-2; CDR3nt: TGTGCCAGCATCCCCCGCAGCGAGCACGAGACCCAGTACTTC; CDR3aa: CASIPRSEHETQYF
abundance: -; d_gene: -; j_gene: TRBJ2-2; v_gene: TRBV19; CDR3nt: TGTGCCAGTAGTACTGGACTCGACACCGGGGAGCTGTTTTTT; CDR3aa: CASSTGLDTGELFF
abundance: -; d_gene: -; j_gene: TRBJ2-1; v_gene: TRBV7-2; CDR3nt: TGTGCCAGCAGCCACCCGGCCGTGCCGCCGGGTGAGCAGTTCTTC; CDR3aa: CASSHPAVPPGEQFF
abundance: -; d_gene: -; j_gene: TRBJ1-6; v_gene: TRBV6-5; CDR3nt: TGTGCCAGCATAAGGCCAGGGCTTTCACCCCTCCACTTT; CDR3aa: CASIRPGLSPLHF
abundance: -; d_gene: -; j_gene: TRBJ1-2; v_gene: TRBV7-2; CDR3nt: TGTGCCAGCAGCTTAGAGGGGTACGGCTACACCTTC; CDR3aa: CASSLEGYGYTF
abundance: -; d_gene: -; j_gene: TRBJ2-1; v_gene: TRBV27; CDR3nt: TGTGCCAGCGCCCTAAAAAGCCCGCTGCACAATGAGCAGTTCTTC; CDR3aa: CASALKSPLHNEQFF
abundance: -; d_gene: TRBD2; j_gene: TRBJ2-5; v_gene: TRBV10-3; CDR3nt: TGTGCCATCGCTAGCGGGGGGGAGACCCAGTACTTC; CDR3aa: CAIASGGETQYF
abundance: -; d_gene: -; j_gene: TRBJ2-7; v_gene: TRBV11-2; CDR3nt: TGTGCCAGCAGCTCTTTTAGCTTATCCAGGGGTAGCTCCTACGAGCAGTACTTC; CDR3aa: CASSSFSLSRGSSYEQYF
abundance: -; d_gene: -; j_gene: TRBJ1-5; v_gene: TRBV4-1; CDR3nt: TGCGCCAGCAGCCACGGACAGTCCAATCAGCCCCAGCATTTT; CDR3aa: CASSHGQSNQPQHF
abundance: few; d_gene: -; j_gene: TRBJ1-1; v_gene: TRBV4-3; CDR3nt: TGCGCCAGCAGCCAAGTACAGACGCCGCGCAGTAGTGCTTTCTTT; CDR3aa: CASSQVQTPRSSAFF
abundance: -; d_gene: -; j_gene: TRBJ1-3; v_gene: TRBV6-5; CDR3nt: TGTGCCAGCAGTTACACGACAGTAAACTCTGGAAACACCATATATTTT; CDR3aa: CASSYTTVNSGNTIYF
abundance: -; d_gene: -; j_gene: TRBJ1-1; v_gene: TRBV10-3; CDR3nt: TGTGCCATCAGTGAGCGGGAGGCCACTGAAGCTTTCTTT; CDR3aa: CAISEREATEAFF
abundance: few; d_gene: TRBD1; j_gene: TRBJ1-4; v_gene: TRBV30; CDR3nt: TGTGCCTGGAGTGTACAGGGGAATGAAAAACTGTTTTTT; CDR3aa: CAWSVQGNEKLFF
abundance: -; d_gene: TRBD1; j_gene: TRBJ1-2; v_gene: TRBV29-1; CDR3nt: TGCAGCGTCTGGACAGGGGTTAATGGCTACACCTTC; CDR3aa: CSVWTGVNGYTF
abundance: -; d_gene: TRBD2; j_gene: TRBJ2-7; v_gene: TRBV5-8; CDR3nt: TGTGCCAGCAGCTTGGGGACTAGCGGGATGGCCGAGCAGTACTTC; CDR3aa: CASSLGTSGMAEQYF
abundance: -; d_gene: TRBD1; j_gene: TRBJ2-7; v_gene: TRBV5-1; CDR3nt: TGCGCCAGCAGCTTGGCGACAGGGATCTACGAGCAGTACTTC; CDR3aa: CASSLATGIYEQYF
abundance: few; d_gene: -; j_gene: TRBJ1-1; v_gene: TRBV12-3/TRBV12-4; CDR3nt: TGTGCCAGCAGTTTGGGCAGGAACACTGAAGCTTTCTTT; CDR3aa: CASSLGRNTEAFF
abundance: -; d_gene: -; j_gene: TRBJ1-2; v_gene: TRBV12-3/TRBV12-4; CDR3nt: TGTGCCAGCAGTTTGACGGAGGCATATGGCTACACCTTC; CDR3aa: CASSLTEAYGYTF
abundance: -; d_gene: -; j_gene: TRBJ2-3; v_gene: TRBV5-4; CDR3nt: TGTGCCAGCAGCTGGGGTGACAGTAAAAGTCGGGATACGCAGTATTTT; CDR3aa: CASSWGDSKSRDTQYF
abundance: -; d_gene: -; j_gene: TRBJ1-2; v_gene: TRBV5-1; CDR3nt: TGCGCCAGCAGGGACAGCTATGGCTACACCTTC; CDR3aa: CASRDSYGYTF
abundance: few; d_gene: -; j_gene: TRBJ2-1; v_gene: TRBV30; CDR3nt: TGTGCCTGGAATACGGGGTACCGGAACAATGAGCAGTTCTTC; CDR3aa: CAWNTGYRNNEQFF
abundance: -; d_gene: TRBD1; j_gene: TRBJ1-6; v_gene: TRBV6-5; CDR3nt: TGTGCCAGCAGCCCCAGTACAGGGGGCGCTTCACCCCTCCACTTT; CDR3aa: CASSPSTGGASPLHF
abundance: -; d_gene: TRBD1; j_gene: TRBJ1-3; v_gene: TRBV6-1; CDR3nt: TGTGCCAGCAGTTATTTGGTCGAGGGACAGGGTCTATATTTT; CDR3aa: CASSYLVEGQGLYF
abundance: -; d_gene: -; j_gene: TRBJ2-5; v_gene: TRBV5-1; CDR3nt: TGCGCCAGCAGCTTGGGGCGGGCACAAGAGACCCAGTACTTC; CDR3aa: CASSLGRAQETQYF
abundance: -; d_gene: -; j_gene: TRBJ1-1; v_gene: TRBV27; CDR3nt: TGTGCCAGCAGTTCCCCTAACAGGGTTACTGAAGCTTTCTTT; CDR3aa: CASSSPNRVTEAFF
abundance: -; d_gene: -; j_gene: TRBJ1-1; v_gene: TRBV14; CDR3nt: TGTGCCAGCAGCCAAGGAATCGGGCAGGGGAACACTGAAGCTTTCTTT; CDR3aa: CASSQGIGQGNTEAFF
abundance: once; d_gene: -; j_gene: TRBJ1-1; v_gene: TRBV7-2; CDR3nt: TGTGCCAGCAGCTTTCAGCCGGGGGGGACTGAAGCTTTCTTT; CDR3aa: CASSFQPGGTEAFF
abundance: -; d_gene: TRBD2; j_gene: TRBJ2-3; v_gene: TRBV4-3; CDR3nt: TGCGCCAGCAGCCAAGAACAGACTAGCGGTACGCAGTATTTT; CDR3aa: CASSQEQTSGTQYF
abundance: -; d_gene: TRBD2; j_gene: TRBJ2-1; v_gene: TRBV19; CDR3nt: TGTGCCAGTACCCCCCTGGGAGCGGGGGTAGAAAGCTCCTACAATGAGCAGTTCTTC; CDR3aa: CASTPLGAGVESSYNEQFF
abundance: -; d_gene: -; j_gene: TRBJ1-4; v_gene: TRBV27; CDR3nt: TGTGCCAGCAGTTATTCGGCAGGGCGAACTAATGAAAAACTGTTTTTT; CDR3aa: CASSYSAGRTNEKLFF
abundance: -; d_gene: TRBD1; j_gene: TRBJ1-2; v_gene: TRBV28; CDR3nt: TGTGCCAGCGCTCCAGGGGGACAGGTTAACTATGGCTACACCTTC; CDR3aa: CASAPGGQVNYGYTF
abundance: -; d_gene: -; j_gene: TRBJ2-2; v_gene: TRBV7-2; CDR3nt: TGTGCCAGCAGCCAAAGGGCGGGAACTACCGGGGAGCTGTTTTTT; CDR3aa: CASSQRAGTTGELFF
abundance: -; d_gene: -; j_gene: TRBJ1-5; v_gene: TRBV7-9; CDR3nt: TGTGCCAGCAGCTTAGCGCCCCACAGGGATACCAATCAGCCCCAGCATTTT; CDR3aa: CASSLAPHRDTNQPQHF
abundance: -; d_gene: TRBD1; j_gene: TRBJ1-2; v_gene: TRBV7-2; CDR3nt: TGTGCCAGCAGCCAAACCGGGACAGAAGGCGGCTACACCTTC; CDR3aa: CASSQTGTEGGYTF
abundance: -; d_gene: -; j_gene: TRBJ2-1; v_gene: TRBV7-9; CDR3nt: TGTGCCAGCAGCTCGGGCGGGCGCTCCTACAATGAGCAGTTCTTC; CDR3aa: CASSSGGRSYNEQFF
abundance: -; d_gene: TRBD2; j_gene: TRBJ2-1; v_gene: TRBV7-9; CDR3nt: TGTGCCACCCGACTAGCGGGTAACAATGAGCAGTTCTTC; CDR3aa: CATRLAGNNEQFF
abundance: few; d_gene: -; j_gene: TRBJ2-7; v_gene: TRBV28; CDR3nt: TGTGCCAGCAGTGGCGCAGGGTTGGGTTCCTACGAGCAGTACTTC; CDR3aa: CASSGAGLGSYEQYF
abundance: -; d_gene: TRBD1; j_gene: TRBJ1-4; v_gene: TRBV7-9; CDR3nt: TGTGCCAGCAGCCACCCAGGGGGGCTGGGACGGACTGAAAAACTGTTTTTT; CDR3aa: CASSHPGGLGRTEKLFF